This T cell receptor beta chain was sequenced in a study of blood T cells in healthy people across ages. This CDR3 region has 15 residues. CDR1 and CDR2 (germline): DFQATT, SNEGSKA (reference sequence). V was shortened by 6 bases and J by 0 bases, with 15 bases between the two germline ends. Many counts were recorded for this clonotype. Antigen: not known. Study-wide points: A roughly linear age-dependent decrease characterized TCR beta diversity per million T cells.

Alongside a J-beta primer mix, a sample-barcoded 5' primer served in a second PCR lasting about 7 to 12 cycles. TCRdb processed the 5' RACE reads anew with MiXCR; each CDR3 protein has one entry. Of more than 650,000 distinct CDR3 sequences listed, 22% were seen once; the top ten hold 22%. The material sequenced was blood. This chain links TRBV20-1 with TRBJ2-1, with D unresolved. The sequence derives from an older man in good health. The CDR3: CSAPTAQSSYNEQFF. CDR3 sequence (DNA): TGCAGTGCGCCAACCGCACAGAGCTCCTACAATGAGCAGTTCTTC.